This T cell receptor (beta chain) was captured in a study of Tregs in tolerant kidney transplant recipients. General study findings and limits: Findings come from small patient numbers and require larger validation.

As to this clone: Its matching antigen is unknown.

Trimming took 1 base from V and 6 from J, leaving 9 bases between them. This CDR3 is 14 amino acids long. Germline assignment: CDR1 SEHNR and CDR2 FQNEAQ (reference sequence). The nonmyeloablative bone marrow transplants came from related graft donors, with transient mixed chimerism. The method was immunoSEQ multiplex PCR; TCRdb's version includes in-frame clones alone and lacks a portion of them. Altogether 40,000 to 50,000 clones are present, approximately 90% being singletons, with the ten largest covering roughly 16%. The gene calls are TRBV7-9 and TRBJ2-2; D is possibly TRBD2 (6 bases). This sample comprised CD8+ T cells from blood (PBMCs), obtained 12 months after the transplant. This receptor was taken from a human patient who received a combined kidney and bone marrow transplant. Some T cells may be supplied by the graft donor. The CDR3 sequence: CASSLGGDPGELFF. The CDR3 region has the DNA TGTGCCAGCAGCTTAGGCGGGGATCCCGGGGAGCTGTTTTTT.